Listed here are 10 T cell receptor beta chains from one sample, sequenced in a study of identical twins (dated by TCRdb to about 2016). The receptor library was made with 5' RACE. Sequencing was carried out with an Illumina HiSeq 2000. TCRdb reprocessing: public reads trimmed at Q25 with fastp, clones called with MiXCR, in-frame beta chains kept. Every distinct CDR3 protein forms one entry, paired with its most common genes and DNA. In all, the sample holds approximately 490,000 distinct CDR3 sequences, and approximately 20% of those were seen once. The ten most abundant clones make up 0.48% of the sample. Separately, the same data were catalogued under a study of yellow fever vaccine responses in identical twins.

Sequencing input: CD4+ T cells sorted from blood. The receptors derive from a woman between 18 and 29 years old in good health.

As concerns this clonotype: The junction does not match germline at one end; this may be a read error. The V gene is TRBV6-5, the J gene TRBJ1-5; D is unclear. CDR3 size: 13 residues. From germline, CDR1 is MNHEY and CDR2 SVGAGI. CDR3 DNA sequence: TGTGCCAGCACTTACGGGCCGTTTCAGCCCCAGCATTTT. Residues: CASTYGPFQPQHF.

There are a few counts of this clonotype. As DNA, the CDR3 is TGTGCCAGCAGGGCCCTACAGGGGGCTGGTAACTATGGCTACACCTTC. Amino acid sequence: CASRALQGAGNYGYTF. V gene TRBV6-1 combines with J gene TRBJ1-2; 9 bases are a match to TRBD1. This CDR3 spans 16 amino acids. The germline V gene encodes CDR1 MNHNS and CDR2 SASEGT. Trimming cost V 6 bases and J 1 base; bases outside gene matches: 9.

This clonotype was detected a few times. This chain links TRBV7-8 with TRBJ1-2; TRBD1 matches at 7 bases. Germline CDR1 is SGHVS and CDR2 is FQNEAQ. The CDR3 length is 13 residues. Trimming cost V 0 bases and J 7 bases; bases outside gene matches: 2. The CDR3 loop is CASSLARGIGYTF. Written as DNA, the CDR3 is TGTGCCAGCAGCTTAGCCAGGGGGATTGGCTACACCTTC.

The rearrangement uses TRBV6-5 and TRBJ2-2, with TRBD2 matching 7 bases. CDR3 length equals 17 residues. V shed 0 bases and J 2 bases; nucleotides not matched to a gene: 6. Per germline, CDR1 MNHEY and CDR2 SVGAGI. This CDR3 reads CASSYSPSGVNTGELFF. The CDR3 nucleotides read TGTGCCAGCAGTTACTCGCCCAGCGGGGTAAACACCGGGGAGCTGTTTTTT.

The CDR3 sequence: CAISMAREGTDTQYF. CDR3 sequence (DNA): TGTGCCATCAGTATGGCCAGGGAAGGCACAGATACGCAGTATTTT. The chain carries TRBV10-3 and TRBJ2-3; possibly TRBD1 for D (5 bases). This CDR3 is built from 15 residues. Germline V CDR1 and CDR2: ENHRY, SYGVKD. V was trimmed by 5 bases and J by 1 base, leaving 13 bases between them.

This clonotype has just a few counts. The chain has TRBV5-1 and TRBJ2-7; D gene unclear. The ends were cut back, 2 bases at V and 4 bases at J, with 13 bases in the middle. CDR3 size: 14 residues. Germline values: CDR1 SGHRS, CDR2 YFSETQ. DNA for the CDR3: TGCGCCAGCAGCTTCACCGGTGGGCCTTACGAGCAGTACTTC. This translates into CASSFTGGPYEQYF.

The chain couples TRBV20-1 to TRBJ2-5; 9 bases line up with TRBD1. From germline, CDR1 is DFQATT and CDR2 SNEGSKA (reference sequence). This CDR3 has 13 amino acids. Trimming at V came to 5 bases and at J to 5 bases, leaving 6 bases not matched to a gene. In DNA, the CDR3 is TGCAGTGCTTGGACAGGGGAGGGGGAGACCCAGTACTTC. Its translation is CSAWTGEGETQYF.

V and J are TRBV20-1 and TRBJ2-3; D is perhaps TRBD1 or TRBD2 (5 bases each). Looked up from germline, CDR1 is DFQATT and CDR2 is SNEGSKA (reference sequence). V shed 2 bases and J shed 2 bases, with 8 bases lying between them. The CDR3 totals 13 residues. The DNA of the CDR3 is TGCAGTGCTAGATTGGGGACCACAGATACGCAGTATTTT. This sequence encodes CSARLGTTDTQYF.

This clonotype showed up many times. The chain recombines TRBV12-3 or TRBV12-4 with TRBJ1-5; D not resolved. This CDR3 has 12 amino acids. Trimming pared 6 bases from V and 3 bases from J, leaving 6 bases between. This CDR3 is CASRTSNQPQHF. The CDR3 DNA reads TGTGCCAGCAGGACTTCCAATCAGCCCCAGCATTTT.

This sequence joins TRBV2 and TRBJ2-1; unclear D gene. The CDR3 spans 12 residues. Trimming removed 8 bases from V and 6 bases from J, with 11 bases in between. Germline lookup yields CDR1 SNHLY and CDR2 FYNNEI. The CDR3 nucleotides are TGTGCCAGCGATTTGTTGGCCAATGAGCAGTTCTTC. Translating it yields CASDLLANEQFF.